The 15 T cell receptor beta chains in this list originate from one sample, sequenced in a study of type 1 and type 2 diabetes patients. PCR was run on genomic DNA. Amplification of the beta chain CDR3 used 30 forward and 13 reverse multiplex primers. Via MiXCR, TCRdb re-called the multiplex PCR reads, giving one row per CDR3 protein. This sample has under 300,000 distinct CDR3 sequences, with around 47% found just once. Sample: peripheral blood mononuclear cells (PBMCs). The receptors come from a man aged 18 to 35 with type 2 diabetes.

About this clonotype: In this CDR3 the conserved last residue, phenylalanine or tryptophan, is missing, so a read error is likely. The rearrangement links TRBV15 to TRBJ1-5; a possible D gene is TRBD1 (5 bases). The V and J ends lost 0 bases and 9 bases respectively, with 18 bases between them. This CDR3 spans 16 amino acids. In germline, CDR1 is LNHNV, CDR2 YYDKDF (reference sequence). CDR3 in amino acids: CATSREVVRGDRPQHL. The CDR3 DNA is TGTGCCACCAGCAGAGAAGTGGTAAGGGGAGATCGGCCCCAGCATCTT.

This clonotype was seen a handful of times. The chain uses TRBV10-3 and TRBJ1-2, with D perhaps TRBD1 (5 bases). With 0 bases removed from V and 6 bases from J, the gap between germline ends came to 8 bases. CDR1 and CDR2 (germline): ENHRY, SYGVKD. There are 13 residues in the CDR3. CDR3 loop: CAISESGEDGYTF. The CDR3 nucleotides are TGTGCCATCAGTGAGTCGGGGGAAGATGGCTACACCTTC.

This clonotype is medium-sized. The chain employs TRBV25-1 and TRBJ2-7; no firm D call. V dropped 4 bases and J dropped 1 base, with 14 bases sitting between them. The CDR3 is 15 amino acids. In germline, CDR1 is MGHDK, CDR2 SYGVNS. The CDR3 coding sequence is TGTGCCAGCAGTGTACAATCTGGGGTTTCCTACGAGCAGTACTTC. It translates to CASSVQSGVSYEQYF.

The chain is built from TRBV7-2 and TRBJ1-2, with 10 bases that match TRBD1. The V and J ends lost 6 bases and 7 bases, in that order; junction bases with no gene match: 5. The CDR3 consists of 13 residues. Germline-derived CDR1 and CDR2 are SGHTA and FQGNSA. The CDR3, as DNA: TGTGCCAGCAGTCGACAGGGGGCGTCTGGCTACACCTTC. Translated: CASSRQGASGYTF.

The chain couples TRBV2 to TRBJ2-1; maybe TRBD1 (6 bases). The length of the CDR3 is 14 residues. Trimming cost V 7 bases and J 7 bases, with 17 bases left between them. Germline V gene lookup returns CDR1 SNHLY and CDR2 FYNNEI. CDR3 DNA sequence: TGTGCCAGCACGGGTGGGCAGGGGTTGAATGAGCAGTTCTTC. Its protein is CASTGGQGLNEQFF.

The chain links TRBV11-1 to TRBJ2-1; D may be TRBD2 (7 bases). Germline-derived CDR1 and CDR2 are SGHAT and FQDESV (reference sequence). The ends were cut back, 3 bases at V and 9 bases at J, with 18 bases in the middle. The CDR3 spans 15 residues. CDR3 nucleotides: TGTGCCAGCAGCTTCGGAGCGGGACAATTGATTGAGCAGTTCTTC. It specifies CASSFGAGQLIEQFF.

This clonotype was counted at least ten times. The rearrangement links TRBV5-1 to TRBJ2-7; 7 bases match TRBD1. There are 16 residues in the CDR3. V lost 0 bases, J lost 1 base, and 7 bases stayed unmatched. CDR1 SGHRS and CDR2 YFSETQ come from the germline V gene. The CDR3 loop is CASSLGDGQASYEQYF. CDR3 sequence (DNA): TGCGCCAGCAGCTTGGGAGACGGACAGGCGTCCTACGAGCAGTACTTC.

The chain carries TRBV12-3 or TRBV12-4 and TRBJ1-4, with D uncertain. The CDR3 contains 13 residues. Trimming took 4 bases from V and 8 from J, leaving 11 bases between them. CDR3 coding DNA: TGTGCCAGCAGTTATACGATGGGGGAAAAACTGTTTTTT. Amino acid sequence: CASSYTMGEKLFF.

The V call is TRBV5-1, the J call TRBJ1-1, with D perhaps matching TRBD1 (6 bases). Per germline, CDR1 SGHRS and CDR2 YFSETQ. The CDR3 is made up of 18 amino acids. Trimming cost V 6 bases and J 1 base, with 25 bases left between them. CDR3: CASTNTTGSWFKNTEAFF. The CDR3 region has the DNA TGCGCCAGCACCAATACTACAGGGAGTTGGTTTAAGAACACTGAAGCTTTCTTT.

This clonotype was picked up many times. The rearrangement links TRBV7-3 to TRBJ2-1; 12 nucleotides match TRBD2. The CDR3 is 15 amino acids. Per the germline V gene, CDR1 is SGHTA and CDR2 is FQGTGA. The junction had 5 bases not matched to a gene; V was cut back by 5 bases and J by 6 bases. Here the CDR3 reads CASSRRLAGANEQFF. CDR3 DNA sequence: TGTGCCAGCAGCCGCCGACTAGCGGGGGCCAATGAGCAGTTCTTC.

Details on this clonotype: The CDR3 end shows no conserved phenylalanine or tryptophan, and so a read error is likely. CDR3 amino acids: CVSGRAPTGELFV. In nucleotides, the CDR3 is TGTGTCTCGGGACGCGCCCCCACCGGGGAGCTGTTTGTT. The V call is TRBV19, the J call TRBJ2-2; D is tentatively TRBD1 or TRBD2 (5 bases each). This CDR3 contains 13 residues. Germline V CDR1 and CDR2: LNHDA, SQIVND (reference sequence).

In this sample, this clonotype turned up a few times. The V call is TRBV6-6, the J call TRBJ2-2, with D unclear. The CDR3 has 16 residues. V gave up 5 bases and J gave up 0 bases, with 13 bases separating them. CDR1 is MNHNY, CDR2 SVGAGI, per germline (reference sequence). The CDR3 coding sequence is TGTGCCAGCAGTACCTCGAGCAGGACGAACACCGGGGAGCTGTTTTTT. Translated, it gives CASSTSSRTNTGELFF.

The gene calls are TRBV19 and TRBJ1-2, with D perhaps TRBD1 (5 bases). The V gene lost 7 bases and the J gene lost 2 bases, with 20 bases spanning the gap. The CDR3 runs to 16 residues. Germline CDR1 is LNHDA and CDR2 is SQIVND (reference sequence). This CDR3 reads CASKLGRANLNYGYTF. The DNA of the CDR3 is TGTGCCAGTAAATTAGGCAGGGCAAACCTCAACTATGGCTACACCTTC.

The rearrangement links TRBV12-3 or TRBV12-4 to TRBJ2-7; D unclear. With 3 bases removed from V and 4 bases from J, the gap between germline ends came to 7 bases. The CDR3 covers 12 residues. DNA of the CDR3: TGTGCCAGCAGTTTCGCCGGGTACGAGCAGTACTTC. Its translation is CASSFAGYEQYF.

In its sample, this clonotype was seen a few times. At one end, the junction sequence differs from germline, possibly due to a read error. The CDR3 bases are TGTGCCAGCACTTTACAAAGTGGGTCCAATACCGGGGAGCTGTTTTTT. It yields the protein CASTLQSGSNTGELFF. This chain links TRBV12-3 or TRBV12-4 with TRBJ2-2; D uncertain. The CDR3 spans 16 residues.